By share, the clone carrying this T cell receptor beta chain counts as large. Its antigen is as yet unknown. Tregs were sorted as CD4+CD25+CD127-/low cells. TRBV12-4/TRBJ1-2 clonotypes were amplified with adaptor-ligated barcode primers. TCRdb re-called the multiplex PCR reads with MiXCR, one entry per CDR3 protein. The data hold 630 or so distinct CDR3 sequences, with roughly 32% observed a single time. General study points: Tumor-infiltrating Treg TCR alpha and beta sequences overlapped most with tumor naive CD4+ T cells, then blood naive. Naive CD4+ cells shared around 13% of tumor Treg sequences. In terms of TCR gene usage, tumor memory CD4+ T cells clustered together with blood and lymph node memory CD4+ cells, as well as with lymph node naive CD4+ cells.

The length of the CDR3 is 13 residues. Trimming took 4 bases from V and 4 from J, leaving 10 bases between them. The sequenced sample consisted of tumor-infiltrating Tregs sorted from the breast tumor. This TCR was recovered from a female donor with breast cancer. This chain joins TRBV12-3 or TRBV12-4 and TRBJ1-2; D possibly corresponds to TRBD1 (6 bases). CDR3 sequence: CASSSQGAYGYTF. The DNA for the CDR3 is TGTGCCAGCAGTTCACAGGGCGCCTATGGCTACACCTTC.